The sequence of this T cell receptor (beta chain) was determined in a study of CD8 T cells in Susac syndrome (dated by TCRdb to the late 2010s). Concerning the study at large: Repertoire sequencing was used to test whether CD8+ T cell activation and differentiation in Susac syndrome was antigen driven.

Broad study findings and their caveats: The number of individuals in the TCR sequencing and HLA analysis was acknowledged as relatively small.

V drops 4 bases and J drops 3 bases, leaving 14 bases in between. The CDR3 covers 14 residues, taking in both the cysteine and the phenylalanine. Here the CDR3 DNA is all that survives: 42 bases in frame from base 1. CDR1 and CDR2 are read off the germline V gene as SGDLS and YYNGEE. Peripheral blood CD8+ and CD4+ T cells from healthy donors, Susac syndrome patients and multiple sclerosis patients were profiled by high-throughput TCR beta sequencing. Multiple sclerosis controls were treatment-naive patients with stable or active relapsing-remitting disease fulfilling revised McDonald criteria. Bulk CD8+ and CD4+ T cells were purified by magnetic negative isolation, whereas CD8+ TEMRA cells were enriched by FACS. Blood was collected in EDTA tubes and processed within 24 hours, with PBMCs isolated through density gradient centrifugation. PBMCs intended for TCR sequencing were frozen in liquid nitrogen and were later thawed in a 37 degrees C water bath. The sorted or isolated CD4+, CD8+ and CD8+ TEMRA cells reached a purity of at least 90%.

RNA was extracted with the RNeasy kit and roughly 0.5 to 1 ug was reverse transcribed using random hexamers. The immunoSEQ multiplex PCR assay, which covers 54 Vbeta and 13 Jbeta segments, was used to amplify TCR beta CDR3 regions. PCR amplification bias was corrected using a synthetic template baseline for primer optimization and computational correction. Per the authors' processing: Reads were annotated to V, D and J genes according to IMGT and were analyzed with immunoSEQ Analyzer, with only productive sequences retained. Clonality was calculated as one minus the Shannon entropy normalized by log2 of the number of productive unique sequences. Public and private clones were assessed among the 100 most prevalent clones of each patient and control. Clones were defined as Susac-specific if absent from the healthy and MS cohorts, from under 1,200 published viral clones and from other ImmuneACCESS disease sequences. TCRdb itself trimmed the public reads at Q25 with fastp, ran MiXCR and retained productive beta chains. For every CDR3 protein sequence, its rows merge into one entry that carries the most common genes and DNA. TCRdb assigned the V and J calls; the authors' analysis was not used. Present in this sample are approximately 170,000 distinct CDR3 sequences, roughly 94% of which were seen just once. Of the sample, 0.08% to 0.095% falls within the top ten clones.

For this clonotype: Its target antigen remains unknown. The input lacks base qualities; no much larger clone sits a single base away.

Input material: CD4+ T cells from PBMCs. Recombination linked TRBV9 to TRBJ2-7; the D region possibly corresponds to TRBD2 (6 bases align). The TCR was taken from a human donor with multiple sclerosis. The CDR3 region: CASSPGGTGYEQYF. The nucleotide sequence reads TGTGCCAGCAGCCCCGGAGGGACGGGCTACGAGCAGTACTTC.